These 17 T cell receptor beta chains share one sample of origin, sequenced in a study of shared clonotypes between healthy human individuals. Data came from immunoSEQ multiplex PCR; TCRdb stores just in-frame clones and leaves some out. The sample carries about half a million clones, 70% to 80% recorded once. Source material: PBMCs. The source of these receptors is a woman aged 40 to 50 in good health. Some clones in this sample may be carry-over from other donors' samples.

The chain employs TRBV6-1 and TRBJ1-1; no definite D call. The V gene's germline CDR1 is MNHNS and CDR2 SASEGT. CDR3 size: 13 residues. Trimming left V 8 bases short and J 5 bases short, with 15 bases between. For the CDR3, the DNA is TGTGCCAGCTTCCGAACCACGGGGACTGAAGCTTTCTTT. It translates to CASFRTTGTEAFF.

The rearrangement uses TRBV29-1 and TRBJ1-2; D remains ambiguous. CDR1 and CDR2 (germline): SQVTM, ANQGSEA. This CDR3 is 13 amino acids long. Between the trimmed V and J ends, which lost 0 bases and 4 bases, there was a span of 9 bases. Written as DNA, the CDR3 is TGCAGCGTTGAAGATAGCTCCGTCTATGGCTACACCTTC. Protein sequence: CSVEDSSVYGYTF.

The table lists this clone with a count of one. V gene TRBV7-2 combines with J gene TRBJ2-1; 15 nucleotides line up with TRBD2. The CDR3 loop spans 19 amino acids. Germline values: CDR1 SGHTA, CDR2 FQGNSA. The J segment lost 4 bases and the V segment lost 5 bases, leaving 12 bases of the junction unmatched. As DNA, the CDR3 is TGTGCCAGCAGCCCCGGACTAGCGGGAGGGCCAATCTTTTACAATGAGCAGTTCTTC. The encoded protein is CASSPGLAGGPIFYNEQFF.

V usage is TRBV7-3 and J usage is TRBJ1-1; D remains ambiguous. V was trimmed by 8 bases and J by 4 bases, leaving 14 bases between them. CDR1 is SGHTA, CDR2 FQGTGA, per germline. This CDR3 has 13 amino acids. The CDR3 loop reads CASRRRTGTEAFF. In nucleotides, the CDR3 is TGTGCCAGCCGCCGGAGGACGGGCACTGAAGCTTTCTTT.

Regarding this clone: Since a far larger clone is one base different, this is likely a read error. The sample has other DNA sequences that encode this CDR3 too. This rearrangement joins TRBV15 to TRBJ2-1, with D uncertain. From germline, CDR1 is LNHNV and CDR2 YYDKDF (reference sequence). The CDR3 spans 12 residues. The V gene lost 3 bases and the J gene lost 8 bases, with 8 bases spanning the gap. The CDR3 is CATSRDEDEQFF. The CDR3 DNA reads TGTGCCACCAGCAGGGATGAGGATGAGCAGTTCTTC.

The chain recombines TRBV6-1 with TRBJ2-1, with 14 bases matching TRBD2. Trimming at V came to 3 bases and at J to 8 bases, leaving 15 bases not matched to a gene. The CDR3 is made up of 19 amino acids. Germline values: CDR1 MNHNS, CDR2 SASEGT. CDR3 bases: TGTGCCAGCAGTGAGGGACTAGCGGGAGCTATATACACAAGGCATGAGCAGTTCTTC. This sequence encodes CASSEGLAGAIYTRHEQFF.

This rearrangement joins TRBV10-2 to TRBJ1-3, with 9 bases aligning to TRBD1. CDR3 length equals 15 residues. The J segment lost 2 bases and the V segment lost 8 bases, leaving 7 bases of the junction unmatched. In germline, CDR1 is WSHSY, CDR2 SAAADI. The CDR3 DNA reads as TGCGCCAGCGGGGGACAGGGAATCCCTGGAAACACCATATATTTT. Translating it yields CASGGQGIPGNTIYF.

This chain uses TRBV6-1 with TRBJ2-2; possible D gene TRBD1, 6 bases. Per germline, CDR1 MNHNS and CDR2 SASEGT. This CDR3 is 13 amino acids long. The V end lost 5 bases, the J end lost 6 bases, and 10 bases lay between the germline ends. In DNA form, the CDR3 reads TGTGCCAGCAGTTCAGGGGACCCCGGGGAGCTGTTTTTT. This encodes CASSSGDPGELFF.

The V gene is TRBV9, the J gene TRBJ2-6; D call uncertain. This CDR3 contains 13 residues. V lost 5 bases and J 2 bases, leaving 5 bases between the germline ends. The germline gives CDR1 SGDLS, CDR2 YYNGEE. The CDR3 nucleotides are TGTGCCAGCAGGGGGACTGGGGCCAACGTCCTGACTTTC. This codes for CASRGTGANVLTF.

Worth noting for this clone: This specimen includes other DNA sequences encoding the same CDR3. The chain uses TRBV18 and TRBJ2-3; D gene uncertain. The V gene's germline CDR1 is KGHSH and CDR2 LQKENI. The CDR3 is made up of 11 amino acids. The V and J ends lost 3 bases and 3 bases respectively, with 1 base between them. CDR3 sequence: CASSPTDTQYF. As DNA, the CDR3 is TGTGCCAGCTCACCGACAGATACGCAGTATTTT.

The J gene is TRBJ1-1, the V gene TRBV5-1; D unresolved. The CDR3 has 13 residues. CDR1 is SGHRS, CDR2 YFSETQ, per germline. Trimming left V 0 bases short and J 7 bases short, with 10 bases between. CDR3 coding DNA: TGCGCCAGCAGCTTGGAGGACTTGGGTGAAGCTTTCTTT. The encoded protein is CASSLEDLGEAFF.

The CDR3 is CASSIAGGPTYEQYF. DNA for the CDR3: TGTGCCAGCAGCATAGCGGGAGGGCCCACCTACGAGCAGTACTTC. The chain is built from TRBV6-5 and TRBJ2-7, with 11 bases that match TRBD2. The germline CDR1 and CDR2 sequences are MNHEY and SVGAGI. The CDR3 sequence is 15 residues long. After removal of 6 bases from V and 2 bases from J, the junction contained 6 bases not matched to a gene.

The chain recombines TRBV5-1 with TRBJ2-1, with a tentative D call TRBD1 (5 bases). Germline lookup yields CDR1 SGHRS and CDR2 YFSETQ. The CDR3 consists of 14 residues. The ends were cut back, 0 bases at V and 12 bases at J, with 16 bases in the middle. The CDR3 loop reads CASSLADSSVGQFF. In nucleotides, the CDR3 is TGCGCCAGCAGCTTGGCCGACAGTTCGGTTGGGCAGTTCTTC. The full variable domain, with the rest looked up from reference TRBV5-1 and TRBJ2-1, is KAGVTQTPRYLIKTRGQQVTLSCSPISGHRSVSWYQQTPGQGLQFLFEYFSETQRNKGNFPGRFSGRQFSNSRSEMNVSTLELGDSALYLCASSLADSSVGQFFGPGTRLTVL.

V gene TRBV5-1 combines with J gene TRBJ2-7; 10 bases fit TRBD1. The CDR3 length is 16 residues. Germline-derived CDR1 and CDR2 are SGHRS and YFSETQ. After removal of 0 bases from V and 4 bases from J, the junction contained 7 bases not matched to a gene. The CDR3 bases are TGCGCCAGCAGCTTGGGGGCGACAGGGGGCGGGTACGAGCAGTACTTC. It is translated as CASSLGATGGGYEQYF.

This clone was counted at least ten times. The chain employs TRBV7-9 and TRBJ2-1; TRBD1 agrees at 9 bases. The V gene's germline CDR1 is SEHNR and CDR2 FQNEAQ (reference sequence). V was pared by 5 bases and J by 5 bases, with 10 bases of the junction left unmatched. The CDR3 totals 16 residues. CDR3 nucleotides: TGTGCCAGCAGCACTAGACACAGGGGGCTCAACAATGAGCAGTTCTTC. Protein: CASSTRHRGLNNEQFF.

The chain recombines TRBV7-8 with TRBJ2-1, with 14 positions matching TRBD2. V lost 5 bases and J lost 9; bases outside the gene matches: 12. Germline V gene data show CDR1 as SGHVS and CDR2 as FQNEAQ. The CDR3 sequence is 17 residues long. The chain's CDR3 is CASSPSGGTSGRAEQFF. In DNA, the CDR3 is TGTGCCAGCAGCCCTTCGGGGGGGACTAGCGGGAGAGCTGAGCAGTTCTTC.

This clone was counted at least ten times. The CDR3 nucleotides read TGTGCCAGCAGCCGGGTCCCTAGCGGGAGTTTCTACGGCGAGCAGTACTTC. Protein product: CASSRVPSGSFYGEQYF. The chain is built from TRBV5-5 and TRBJ2-7; 10 nucleotides line up with TRBD2. Looked up from germline, CDR1 is SGHKS and CDR2 is YYEKEE (reference sequence). The J segment lost 6 bases and the V segment lost 4 bases, leaving 16 bases of the junction unmatched. This CDR3 spans 17 amino acids. The complete variable domain, with remaining parts taken from reference TRBV5-5 and TRBJ2-7, reads DAGVTQSPTHLIKTRGQQVTLRCSPISGHKSVSWYQQVLGQGPQFIFQYYEKEERGRGNFPDRFSARQFPNYSSELNVNALLLGDSALYLCASSRVPSGSFYGEQYFGPGTRLTVT.